One and the same sample provided the 22 T cell receptor beta chains below, sequenced in a study of OX40 agonist ivuxolimab in advanced cancers. The method was immunoSEQ multiplex PCR; TCRdb's version includes in-frame clones alone and lacks a portion of them. The repertoire holds about 100,000 clones, with under 95% as singletons. The source was CD4+ or CD8+ T cells sorted from blood, collected in a trial of the OX40 agonist ivuxolimab. The receptors here all came from an adult with an advanced solid tumor such as melanoma, head and neck, liver or kidney cancer.

This clone turned up a few times. The V call is TRBV27, the J call TRBJ2-4, with 7 bases matching TRBD2. This CDR3 has 12 amino acids. Germline V CDR1 and CDR2: MNHEY, SMNVEV (reference sequence). The trim removed 5 bases at V and 10 bases at J, leaving 5 bases unmatched. CDR3 coding DNA: TGTGCCAGCAGTCGGAGGGAGGGTATTCAGTACTTC. This gives the protein CASSRREGIQYF.

CDR3 residues: CASSPNPGSYSNQPQHF. CDR3 coding DNA: TGTGCCAGCAGCCCTAACCCAGGGAGCTATAGCAATCAGCCCCAGCATTTT. The J gene is TRBJ1-5, the V gene TRBV7-2, with D possibly matching TRBD1 (5 bases). The CDR3 contains 17 residues. Germline CDR1 SGHTA, CDR2 FQGNSA. V lost 5 bases to trimming and J lost 0 bases, with 17 bases between them.

The gene calls are TRBV2 and TRBJ2-3; 10 bases are shared with TRBD2. The CDR3 length is 14 residues. V shed 6 bases, J shed 6 bases, and the junction held 6 bases outside the gene matches. The germline CDR1 and CDR2 sequences are SNHLY and FYNNEI. The DNA for the CDR3 is TGTGCCAGCAGAGAGCGGGAGGGCCCGGATACGCAGTATTTT. This codes for CASREREGPDTQYF.

The rearrangement links TRBV5-1 to TRBJ1-1; D may be TRBD1 (6 bases). This CDR3 spans 15 amino acids. Between the trimmed V and J ends, which lost 4 bases and 1 base, there was a span of 14 bases. Germline CDR1 reads SGHRS; CDR2 reads YFSETQ. The CDR3 here is CASSRGETGNTEAFF. In nucleotides, the CDR3 is TGCGCCAGCAGCCGTGGTGAGACAGGGAACACTGAAGCTTTCTTT. The variable domain in full, with the rest retrieved from reference TRBV5-1 and TRBJ1-1, is KAGVTQTPRYLIKTRGQQVTLSCSPISGHRSVSWYQQTPGQGLQFLFEYFSETQRNKGNFPGRFSGRQFSNSRSEMNVSTLELGDSALYLCASSRGETGNTEAFFGQGTRLTVV.

This clone was seen more than once but under ten times. This sequence joins TRBV4-1 and TRBJ2-1, with D unresolved. CDR3 length: 11 residues. The germline V and J ends were trimmed by 3 bases and 3 bases, with 0 bases remaining between them. CDR1 and CDR2 from the germline V gene are MGHRA and YSYEKL. The CDR3 protein is CASSHYNEQFF. For the CDR3, the DNA is TGCGCCAGCAGCCACTACAATGAGCAGTTCTTC.

This sequence joins TRBV28 and TRBJ2-7, with unresolved D. The CDR3 totals 14 residues. Between the trimmed V and J ends, which lost 5 bases and 3 bases, there was a span of 14 bases. Per germline, CDR1 MDHEN and CDR2 SYDVKM. The CDR3: CASSPPGRLYEQYF. The DNA for the CDR3 is TGTGCCAGCAGTCCCCCGGGCAGACTCTACGAGCAGTACTTC.

Only one count was recorded for this clone. The rearrangement joins TRBV12-5 to TRBJ2-5; the D is unclear. Germline CDR1 is LGHNT and CDR2 is FRNRAP. The CDR3 loop spans 12 amino acids. Trimming left V 6 bases short and J 2 bases short, with 7 bases between. The CDR3 sequence is CASGTGQETQYF. CDR3 in DNA: TGTGCTAGTGGCACCGGACAAGAGACCCAGTACTTC. Looking up the rest from reference TRBV12-5 and TRBJ2-5 gives the full variable domain: DARVTQTPRHKVTEMGQEVTMRCQPILGHNTVFWYRQTMMQGLELLAYFRNRAPLDDSGMPKDRFSAEMPDATLATLKIQPSEPRDSAVYFCASGTGQETQYFGPGTRLLVL.

Here the CDR3 reads CASHGLAGSTDTQYF. CDR3 in DNA: TGTGCCAGTCACGGACTAGCGGGTAGCACAGATACGCAGTATTTT. The V call is TRBV27, the J call TRBJ2-3; 11 nucleotides line up with TRBD2. This CDR3 has 15 amino acids. The ends lost 9 bases at V and 0 bases at J; junction bases unmatched: 5. The germline V gene has CDR1 MNHEY and CDR2 SMNVEV (reference sequence).

This clone has only a few counts. The chain combines TRBV25-1 with TRBJ1-1; D is ambiguous. In germline, CDR1 is MGHDK, CDR2 SYGVNS. The CDR3 totals 14 residues. Trimming left V 6 bases short and J 7 bases short, with 18 bases between. CDR3 sequence (DNA): TGTGCCAGCAGCATCAGCACCCTAAGAGGTGAAGCTTTCTTT. Translated, it gives CASSISTLRGEAFF.

J is TRBJ1-4 and V is TRBV19; possible D gene TRBD1, 5 bases. CDR3 length equals 15 residues. Trimming took 5 bases from V and 6 from J, leaving 16 bases between them. From germline, CDR1 is LNHDA and CDR2 SQIVND (reference sequence). The DNA of the CDR3 is TGTGCCAGTAGTTCTCCGAGGGGTGGGGATGAAAAACTGTTTTTT. Translating gives CASSSPRGGDEKLFF. The complete variable domain, with remaining parts taken from reference TRBV19 and TRBJ1-4, reads DGGITQSPKYLFRKEGQNVTLSCEQNLNHDAMYWYRQDPGQGLRLIYYSQIVNDFQKGDIAEGYSVSREKKESFPLTVTSAQKNPTAFYLCASSSPRGGDEKLFFGSGTQLSVL.

The rearrangement links TRBV11-2 to TRBJ1-2; D gene uncertain. With 0 bases removed from V and 4 bases from J, the gap between germline ends came to 15 bases. This CDR3 region has 16 residues. The V gene's germline CDR1 is SGHAT and CDR2 FQNNGV. CDR3 in DNA: TGTGCCAGCAGCTTAGATCTACTGACCCGGGCCTATGGCTACACCTTC. Translated, it gives CASSLDLLTRAYGYTF.

The chain recombines TRBV10-3 with TRBJ1-1; TRBD1 is a possible D gene (5 bases). This CDR3 is built from 11 residues. CDR1 is ENHRY and CDR2 is SYGVKD in the germline V gene. Deletions cut 10 bases from V and 6 bases from J, with 12 bases between. CDR3 sequence: CATGGGAEAFF. The CDR3 DNA follows: TGTGCCACCGGGGGTGGTGCTGAAGCTTTCTTT.

The CDR3 loop reads CASSLEVGWVSEAFF. The CDR3, as DNA: TGCGCCAGCAGCTTGGAGGTAGGGTGGGTCTCTGAAGCTTTCTTT. This rearrangement joins TRBV5-1 to TRBJ1-1; D remains unclear. Germline V gene lookup returns CDR1 SGHRS and CDR2 YFSETQ. Trimming pared 0 bases from V and 6 bases from J, leaving 15 bases between. The CDR3 consists of 15 residues.

V gene TRBV5-6 combines with J gene TRBJ1-5; TRBD1 matches at 8 bases. Germline values: CDR1 SGHDT, CDR2 YYEEEE. CDR3 length: 15 amino acids. The J segment lost 2 bases and the V segment lost 4 bases, leaving 5 bases of the junction unmatched. The CDR3 bases are TGTGCCAGCAGCCGGACAGGGAGCGGCAATCAGCCCCAGCATTTT. It specifies CASSRTGSGNQPQHF.

The J gene is TRBJ2-7, the V gene TRBV7-2; maybe TRBD2 (6 bases). V was clipped by 4 bases and J by 3 bases, with 7 bases between them. The CDR3 loop spans 12 amino acids. Germline CDR1 and CDR2: SGHTA and FQGNSA. CDR3 nucleotide sequence: TGTGCCAGCAGCTGGGACTTCTACGAGCAGTACTTC. Protein product: CASSWDFYEQYF.

The rearrangement joins TRBV5-6 to TRBJ2-1; 8 positions match TRBD1. V trimming: 3 bases; J trimming: 9 bases; junction bases outside the gene matches: 20. This CDR3 spans 18 amino acids. Germline V gene sequence: CDR1 SGHDT, CDR2 YYEEEE. In DNA, the CDR3 is TGTGCCAGCAGCTCCGGACAGGGTAGCGGTGTGGGGTGGATTGAGCAGTTCTTC. Amino acid sequence: CASSSGQGSGVGWIEQFF. Full variable domain (outside the CDR3, taken from reference TRBV5-6 and TRBJ2-1): DAGVTQSPTHLIKTRGQQVTLRCSPKSGHDTVSWYQQALGQGPQFIFQYYEEEERQRGNFPDRFSGHQFPNYSSELNVNALLLGDSALYLCASSSGQGSGVGWIEQFFGPGTRLTVL.

The genes are TRBV7-8 and TRBJ2-2; weak D call: TRBD1 (6 bases). Looked up from germline, CDR1 is SGHVS and CDR2 is FQNEAQ. The V gene lost 2 bases and the J gene lost 0 bases, with 16 bases spanning the gap. The CDR3 is 18 residues long. For the CDR3, the DNA is TGTGCCAGCAGCTTAACCTACTACAGGGCCCCGAACACCGGGGAGCTGTTTTTT. Its protein product is CASSLTYYRAPNTGELFF.

V usage is TRBV18 and J usage is TRBJ2-3; either TRBD1 or TRBD2 may fit D (5 bases each). Trimming pared 1 base from V and 2 bases from J, leaving 13 bases between. The CDR3 runs to 16 residues. Germline V gives CDR1 KGHSH, CDR2 LQKENI. The CDR3: CASSPLGAGATDTQYF. The CDR3 DNA follows: TGTGCCAGCTCACCACTGGGCGCCGGGGCCACAGATACGCAGTATTTT.

This chain connects TRBV9 to TRBJ2-1; 10 nucleotides match TRBD2. The CDR3 extends over 16 amino acids. The trim removed 4 bases at V and 8 bases at J, leaving 12 bases unmatched. CDR1 SGDLS and CDR2 YYNGEE come from the germline V gene. This CDR3 is CASSPPRSGGGDEQFF. For the CDR3, the DNA is TGTGCCAGCAGCCCACCCCGAAGCGGGGGGGGCGATGAGCAGTTCTTC.

The rearrangement links TRBV7-2 to TRBJ2-7; D possibly corresponds to TRBD2 (5 bases). V gave up 1 base and J gave up 2 bases, with 9 bases separating them. The length of the CDR3 is 14 residues. CDR1 SGHTA and CDR2 FQGNSA come from the germline V gene. Here the CDR3 reads CASSLGGLPYEQYF. CDR3 coding DNA: TGTGCCAGCAGCTTAGGAGGACTCCCCTACGAGCAGTACTTC.

The gene calls are TRBV2 and TRBJ2-7; 9 nucleotides agree with TRBD1. CDR1 SNHLY and CDR2 FYNNEI come from the germline V gene. The J segment lost 2 bases and the V segment lost 6 bases, leaving 5 bases of the junction unmatched. The CDR3 is 14 residues long. The CDR3 spells CASRTGQGPYEQYF. The CDR3 bases are TGTGCCAGCAGGACGGGACAGGGACCCTACGAGCAGTACTTC.

The rearrangement links TRBV5-6 to TRBJ1-2; TRBD1 matches at 8 bases. The CDR3 has 15 amino acids. After removal of 0 bases from V and 7 bases from J, the junction contained 8 bases not matched to a gene. Germline loops: CDR1 SGHDT, CDR2 YYEEEE. CDR3 protein: CASSLEGQARSGYTF. Here the CDR3 DNA reads TGTGCCAGCAGCTTGGAGGGACAGGCGAGGAGTGGCTACACCTTC. The variable domain in full, with the rest retrieved from reference TRBV5-6 and TRBJ1-2, is DAGVTQSPTHLIKTRGQQVTLRCSPKSGHDTVSWYQQALGQGPQFIFQYYEEEERQRGNFPDRFSGHQFPNYSSELNVNALLLGDSALYLCASSLEGQARSGYTFGSGTRLTVV.